The 25 T cell receptor beta chains given below trace back to one sample, sequenced in a study of T cells in Graves' hyperthyroidism and ophthalmopathy (dated by TCRdb to about 2019). The receptor library was made with multiplex PCR. The reads were generated on an Illumina HiSeq 2000. The TCR beta CDR3 regions were amplified from RNA transcripts. The TCR CDR3 was subjected to a first round of RT-PCR using the HTBI primer set and the Qiagen OneStep RT-PCR kit. TCRdb reprocessing: public reads trimmed at Q25 with fastp, clones called with MiXCR, in-frame beta chains kept. Rows are combined by CDR3 protein, so each entry shows the most common genes and DNA. Across this sample there are 500,000 to 550,000 distinct CDR3 sequences, with 20% to 25% seen only once. The top ten clonotypes cover more than 20% of the sample. Sequencing used blood. The receptors shown here come from a man younger than 35 with Graves' hyperthyroidism.

This clonotype was seen ten or more times. V gene TRBV30 combines with J gene TRBJ1-2; D not certain. V shed 4 bases and J shed 8 bases, with 20 bases lying between them. The CDR3 is 14 residues long. Germline CDR1 GTSNPN, CDR2 SVGIG (reference sequence). The CDR3 loop is CAWNSDAYEGGYTF. Written as DNA, the CDR3 is TGTGCCTGGAATTCGGACGCCTATGAGGGAGGCTACACCTTC.

This chain uses TRBV7-2 with TRBJ2-7; D uncertain. Germline CDR1 SGHTA, CDR2 FQGNSA. With 1 base removed from V and 2 bases from J, the gap between germline ends came to 12 bases. The CDR3 loop spans 15 amino acids. The CDR3 here is CASSLELVFTYEQYF. The CDR3, as DNA: TGTGCCAGCAGCTTAGAACTGGTCTTTACCTACGAGCAGTACTTC. Full variable domain (rest looked up from reference TRBV7-2 and TRBJ2-7): GAGVSQSPSNKVTEKGKDVELRCDPISGHTALYWYRQSLGQGLEFLIYFQGNSAPDKSGLPSDRFSAERTGGSVSTLTIQRTQQEDSAVYLCASSLELVFTYEQYFGPGTRLTVT.

This clonotype was counted only a few times. The V gene is TRBV11-2, the J gene TRBJ1-1; TRBD1 matches 7 bases. The ends lost 7 bases at V and 1 base at J; junction bases unmatched: 6. The germline CDR1 and CDR2 sequences are SGHAT and FQNNGV. This CDR3 is 14 amino acids long. CDR3: CASKPRGGNTEAFF. The CDR3 nucleotides read TGTGCCAGCAAACCCAGGGGGGGGAACACTGAAGCTTTCTTT.

In this sample, this clonotype turned up a few times. J is TRBJ2-2 and V is TRBV28; 9 nucleotides agree with TRBD2. V lost 10 bases and J lost 1; bases outside the gene matches: 4. Looked up from germline, CDR1 is MDHEN and CDR2 is SYDVKM. The CDR3 totals 14 residues. For the CDR3, the DNA is TGTGCCACCGGGACTAGCCAGAACACCGGGGAGCTGTTTTTT. It encodes CATGTSQNTGELFF.

This clonotype was seen at least ten times. The chain uses TRBV30 and TRBJ1-5; no clear D gene. The CDR3 is 15 residues long. Trimming removed 0 bases at V and 3 bases at J, with 12 bases between. The V gene's germline CDR1 is GTSNPN and CDR2 SVGIG (reference sequence). The CDR3, as DNA: TGTGCCTGGAGTGTTTATGCGGGGATCAATCAGCCCCAGCATTTT. Protein product: CAWSVYAGINQPQHF.

Ten or more counts support this clonotype. The chain employs TRBV12-3 or TRBV12-4 and TRBJ1-2; tentative D call: TRBD1 (6 bases). This CDR3 comprises 14 residues. Trimming took 5 bases from V and 4 from J, leaving 14 bases between them. The CDR3 spells CASSQAGTSYGYTF. The DNA of the CDR3 is TGTGCCAGCAGTCAGGCCGGGACAAGCTATGGCTACACCTTC.

The chain employs TRBV5-1 and TRBJ1-2; TRBD1 is a possible D gene (5 bases). The CDR3 contains 16 residues. The germline V gene encodes CDR1 SGHRS and CDR2 YFSETQ. Trimming shortened V by 0 bases and J by 4 bases, and 16 bases separated the two germline ends. CDR3 DNA: TGCGCCAGCAGCTTGGTCGGCAGGGAGGGCCGCTATGGCTACACCTTC. Its translation: CASSLVGREGRYGYTF.

This clonotype was detected many times. This chain uses TRBV19 with TRBJ2-7, with a tentative D call TRBD1 (6 bases). The CDR3 is 14 amino acids. Germline V gene data show CDR1 as LNHDA and CDR2 as SQIVND (reference sequence). V lost 5 bases, J lost 4 bases, and 15 bases lay in between. CDR3 nucleotide sequence: TGTGCCAGTAGTGTTGGGGGCGGTAGATACGAGCAGTACTTC. Translation: CASSVGGGRYEQYF.

CDR3 nucleotides: TGTGCCAGCAGCTCCCTTTTGGGGGATCGGACTGAAGCTTTCTTT. Its protein is CASSSLLGDRTEAFF. J is TRBJ1-1 and V is TRBV6-1, with D possibly matching TRBD1 (5 bases). The CDR3 covers 15 residues. CDR1 and CDR2 (germline): MNHNS, SASEGT. The ends were cut back, 6 bases at V and 5 bases at J, with 19 bases in the middle.

This clonotype showed up just a few times. The rearrangement uses TRBV11-2 and TRBJ1-1, with a possible D match to TRBD1 (6 bases). The CDR3 runs to 16 residues. Looked up from germline, CDR1 is SGHAT and CDR2 is FQNNGV. Trimming removed 3 bases at V and 0 bases at J, with 14 bases between. The DNA for the CDR3 is TGTGCCAGCAGCTTCGTTGGGGGCCTCATGAACACTGAAGCTTTCTTT. Translated: CASSFVGGLMNTEAFF.

The rearrangement links TRBV18 to TRBJ1-2; D remains unclear. The length of the CDR3 is 14 residues. Germline CDR1 KGHSH, CDR2 LQKENI. V was pared by 6 bases and J by 6 bases, with 17 bases between. The CDR3 DNA follows: TGTGCCAGCTCTCCTAGAAAGGGTGAGGATGGCTACACCTTC. Protein product: CASSPRKGEDGYTF.

The chain uses TRBV12-3 or TRBV12-4 and TRBJ2-5, with D unresolved. Trimming cost V 2 bases and J 7 bases, with 14 bases left between them. There are 14 residues in the CDR3. CDR3 bases: TGTGCCAGCAGTTTAAGCCGCGATGTTGGGACCCAGTACTTC. Protein product: CASSLSRDVGTQYF.

This clonotype appeared many times. V gene TRBV2 combines with J gene TRBJ1-1, with 7 bases identical to TRBD1. Germline V gene data show CDR1 as SNHLY and CDR2 as FYNNEI. V shed 4 bases, J shed 1 base, and the junction held 3 bases outside the gene matches. There are 14 residues in the CDR3. CDR3 coding DNA: TGTGCCAGCAGTGTGGGACAGCGGAACACTGAAGCTTTCTTT. Translation gives CASSVGQRNTEAFF.

This clonotype was recorded many times. This chain uses TRBV7-6 with TRBJ2-7; the D is unclear. Trimming took off 4 bases at V and 6 bases at J, with 10 bases between the two ends. In germline, CDR1 is SGHVS, CDR2 FNYEAQ. There are 12 residues in the CDR3. The CDR3 loop reads CASSSGPSEQYF. The CDR3 coding sequence is TGTGCCAGCAGCTCCGGACCGAGCGAGCAGTACTTC.

This clonotype showed up just a few times. The chain has TRBV7-9 and TRBJ1-1; no clear D gene. Germline V CDR1 and CDR2: SEHNR, FQNEAQ (reference sequence). The CDR3 sequence is 13 residues long. The V and J ends lost 2 bases and 14 bases respectively, with 18 bases between them. Written as DNA, the CDR3 is TGTGCCAGCAGCTTACCGCAGACACCCAGTCAATTCTTT. It encodes CASSLPQTPSQFF.

This clonotype came up a few times. V usage is TRBV2 and J usage is TRBJ2-4, with TRBD1 matching 8 bases. Germline loops: CDR1 SNHLY, CDR2 FYNNEI. This CDR3 spans 14 amino acids. V lost 3 bases and J lost 7; bases outside the gene matches: 5. The DNA for the CDR3 is TGTGCCAGCAGTGATATACAGGGGGAGAACATTCAGTACTTC. It specifies CASSDIQGENIQYF.

This clonotype was recorded many times. This chain uses TRBV12-3 or TRBV12-4 with TRBJ2-2; the D is unclear. V was pared by 5 bases and J by 2 bases, with 9 bases between. This CDR3 contains 14 residues. CDR3 in DNA: TGTGCCAGCAGTCCCCCCACAAACACCGGGGAGCTGTTTTTT. This sequence encodes CASSPPTNTGELFF.

There are many counts of this clonotype. The V and J genes are TRBV6-5 and TRBJ1-3; D unclear. V was trimmed by 4 bases and J by 0 bases, leaving 16 bases between them. Germline V CDR1 and CDR2: MNHEY, SVGAGI. The CDR3 extends over 17 amino acids. The CDR3 loop is CASSSAVGGGSGNTIYF. CDR3 coding DNA: TGTGCCAGCAGTTCTGCCGTGGGTGGAGGCTCTGGAAACACCATATATTTT.

This clonotype was picked up many times. V and J are TRBV12-3 or TRBV12-4 and TRBJ2-2; weak D call: TRBD2 (5 bases). The CDR3 is 16 amino acids. Trimming pared 4 bases from V and 4 bases from J, leaving 16 bases between. The CDR3 sequence: CASSSLAHLVTGELFF. CDR3 DNA sequence: TGTGCCAGCAGTTCTCTAGCACATTTAGTCACCGGGGAGCTGTTTTTT.

This clonotype was detected many times. CDR3 sequence reads: CASSFRQSQETQYF. CDR3 sequence (DNA): TGCGCCAGCAGCTTCCGACAGAGCCAAGAGACCCAGTACTTC. V and J are TRBV5-1 and TRBJ2-5; possibly TRBD1 for D (5 bases). Germline values: CDR1 SGHRS, CDR2 YFSETQ. The CDR3 sequence is 14 residues long. V shed 2 bases and J shed 1 base, with 9 bases lying between them.

The J gene is TRBJ2-7, the V gene TRBV2; 7 bases map to TRBD1. Germline loops: CDR1 SNHLY, CDR2 FYNNEI. The junction had 7 bases not matched to a gene; V was cut back by 4 bases and J by 4 bases. This CDR3 has 14 residues. The CDR3 DNA is TGTGCCAGCAGTGTAGGGGGCGGAAAATACGAGCAGTACGTC. Residues: CASSVGGGKYEQYV.

Many counts were recorded for this clonotype. The chain carries TRBV6-1 and TRBJ2-2; perhaps D is TRBD1 or TRBD2 (5 bases each). V was trimmed by 7 bases and J by 0 bases, leaving 12 bases between them. The CDR3 consists of 15 residues. Germline loops: CDR1 MNHNS, CDR2 SASEGT. As DNA, the CDR3 is TGTGCCAGCAAGAGGGACCTCTCGAACACCGGGGAGCTGTTTTTT. Translated: CASKRDLSNTGELFF.

The chain combines TRBV19 with TRBJ1-5; 12 bases are a match to TRBD1. The germline V gene encodes CDR1 LNHDA and CDR2 SQIVND (reference sequence). J gave up 2 bases and V 5 bases, and 13 bases lay outside the gene matches. This CDR3 is 19 amino acids long. CDR3 amino acids: CASSPLGQGARMGNQPQHF. DNA for the CDR3: TGTGCCAGTAGTCCTCTGGGACAGGGGGCGCGAATGGGCAATCAGCCCCAGCATTTT.

This clonotype was observed a single time. This chain connects TRBV28 to TRBJ1-5; TRBD1 matches at 9 bases. In germline, CDR1 is MDHEN, CDR2 SYDVKM. The CDR3 consists of 19 residues. V shed 3 bases, J shed 1 base, and the junction held 13 bases outside the gene matches. CDR3 bases: TGTGCCAGCAGTTTCGGGACAGGGTGGGTTAGGGGGAGCAATCAGCCCCAGCATTTT. This gives the protein CASSFGTGWVRGSNQPQHF.

This clonotype was recorded many times. J is TRBJ1-1 and V is TRBV7-2; unclear D gene. Trimming took 6 bases from V and 1 from J, leaving 12 bases between them. The CDR3 has 14 residues. The V gene's germline CDR1 is SGHTA and CDR2 FQGNSA. CDR3 sequence reads: CASSLSAGNTEAFF. The CDR3, as DNA: TGTGCCAGCAGTTTATCGGCAGGGAACACTGAAGCTTTCTTT.